This TCR beta chain was sequenced in a study of cytomegalovirus exposure and HLA in healthy donors. Study conclusions and caveats: Among the most significant clusters, several appeared linked to common viral pathogens in a later analysis.

Use of 60 Vbeta and 13 Jbeta primers characterized the PCR. Repertoires were generated with immunoSEQ multiplex PCR, while TCRdb's copy carries only in-frame clones and drops some. Of 150,000 to 200,000 clones listed, approximately 80% were seen once; the top ten hold around 3.1%. From germline, CDR1 is LNHDA and CDR2 SQIVND (reference sequence). V gave up 8 bases and J gave up 0 bases; unmatched junction bases: 8. The CDR3 extends over 15 amino acids. Worth noting for this clone: The antigen remains unidentified.

The sequenced sample consisted of PBMCs. The chain is built from TRBV19 and TRBJ2-7, with 9 nucleotides matching TRBD2. This clonotype originated in a male donor in good health and CMV-seronegative. CDR3 sequence: CASSRTSGYSYEQYF. The CDR3 coding sequence is TGTGCCAGTTCACGTACTAGCGGGTACTCCTACGAGCAGTACTTC.